These 31 T cell receptor beta chains came from one sample sequenced in a study of CD8 T cells in ankylosing spondylitis. Points from the study as a whole: Within ankylosing spondylitis blood, a TCR beta motif made up of under 10 highly homologous variants appeared to be characteristic.

TCRdb independently ran MiXCR on the 5' RACE reads; one entry per CDR3 protein. The sample contains about 750,000 distinct CDR3 sequences, about 20% of which appear only once. Their target antigens are unknown. The sequenced sample was blood, either unsorted or a sorted T cell fraction (not recorded which). All receptors derive from a male donor with ankylosing spondylitis.

This clonotype showed up many times. The chain uses TRBV2 and TRBJ2-7, with D possibly TRBD2 on 6 matching bases. Per the germline V gene, CDR1 is SNHLY and CDR2 is FYNNEI. V was pared by 2 bases and J by 3 bases, with 14 bases between. The CDR3 has 15 amino acids. CDR3 sequence reads: CASSERPGAGYEQYF. DNA for the CDR3: TGTGCCAGCAGTGAACGTCCGGGAGCTGGCTACGAGCAGTACTTC. The whole variable domain, filled in from reference TRBV2 and TRBJ2-7, reads EPEVTQTPSHQVTQMGQEVILRCVPISNHLYFYWYRQILGQKVEFLVSFYNNEISEKSEIFDDQFSVERPDGSNFTLKIRSTKLEDSAMYFCASSERPGAGYEQYFGPGTRLTVT.

This clonotype has more than one count but fewer than ten. The V and J genes are TRBV9 and TRBJ2-1; unclear D gene. The CDR3 is made up of 12 amino acids. Trimming stripped 0 bases from V and 5 bases from J, with 3 bases between. The V gene's germline CDR1 is SGDLS and CDR2 YYNGEE. CDR3 residues: CASSVGNNEQFF. In DNA, the CDR3 is TGTGCCAGCAGCGTAGGGAACAATGAGCAGTTCTTC. The complete variable domain, with remaining parts taken from reference TRBV9 and TRBJ2-1, reads DSGVTQTPKHLITATGQRVTLRCSPRSGDLSVYWYQQSLDQGLQFLIQYYNGEERAKGNILERFSAQQFPDLHSELNLSSLELGDSALYFCASSVGNNEQFFGPGTRLTVL.

This clonotype was seen more than once but under ten times. This CDR3 is CASSSWSSGEQYF. The CDR3 DNA is TGTGCCAGCTCCTCCTGGAGTTCGGGCGAGCAGTACTTC. The V gene is TRBV18, the J gene TRBJ2-7; D is undetermined. V shed 6 bases and J shed 6 bases, with 15 bases lying between them. The CDR3 runs to 13 residues. From germline, CDR1 is KGHSH and CDR2 LQKENI.

CDR3 region: CASGEGGPGNEQFF. CDR3 in DNA: TGCGCCAGCGGCGAGGGAGGGCCGGGGAATGAGCAGTTCTTC. The rearrangement joins TRBV5-1 to TRBJ2-1; 7 bases match TRBD2. The CDR3 spans 14 residues. CDR1 is SGHRS, CDR2 YFSETQ, per germline. The junction had 11 bases not matched to a gene; V was cut back by 7 bases and J by 7 bases.

V and J are TRBV5-5 and TRBJ2-6; 8 bases line up with TRBD1. Trimming removed 4 bases from V and 2 bases from J; junction bases left unmatched: 5. The CDR3 is 16 amino acids. Germline CDR1 SGHKS, CDR2 YYEKEE (reference sequence). The CDR3 region is CASSPTGVPGANVLTF. The CDR3 coding sequence is TGTGCCAGCAGCCCGACAGGGGTTCCTGGGGCCAACGTCCTGACTTTC.

This clonotype was seen at least ten times. The chain couples TRBV29-1 to TRBJ2-7; no clear D. V lost 0 bases and J lost 6, with 12 bases in between. From germline, CDR1 is SQVTM and CDR2 ANQGSEA. CDR3 length: 13 amino acids. CDR3 DNA: TGCAGCGTTGAAGATGCGTCGCTCCCCGAGCAGTACTTC. This translates into CSVEDASLPEQYF.

This clonotype was seen a few times. In nucleotides, the CDR3 is TGCGCCAGCGGGTGGGGGGGGAACACCGGGGAGCTGTTTTTT. The encoded protein is CASGWGGNTGELFF. The chain has TRBV10-2 and TRBJ2-2; 7 positions match TRBD2. Losses at the gene ends were 8 bases for V and 1 base for J; bases not matched to a gene: 4. The CDR3 has 14 residues. Looked up from germline, CDR1 is WSHSY and CDR2 is SAAADI.

Of note for this clonotype: Lacking the conserved final phenylalanine or tryptophan, this CDR3 likely reflects a read error. Because the CDR3's place on the DNA is in doubt, the DNA is left out and the CDR3 is given as listed by TCRdb. The V and J genes are TRBV12-3 or TRBV12-4 and TRBJ2-1; TRBD2, the table's D call, lacks a check against the DNA. The CDR3 spans 13 residues, counting both ends. CDR3: CASSFESSGNLTS.

This clonotype appeared a few times. The chain recombines TRBV12-3 or TRBV12-4 with TRBJ2-5, with 14 nucleotides matching TRBD2. This CDR3 has 18 amino acids. The V segment lost 1 base and the J segment 0 bases; nucleotides outside the gene matches: 4. The CDR3 loop is CASSLGTSGRPYQETQYF. The CDR3 region has the DNA TGTGCCAGCAGTTTAGGGACTAGCGGGAGGCCGTACCAAGAGACCCAGTACTTC.

The chain combines TRBV24-1 with TRBJ2-3, with 14 bases fitting TRBD2. The V and J ends lost 3 bases and 3 bases, in that order; junction bases with no gene match: 4. CDR1 and CDR2 from the germline V gene are KGHDR and SFDVKD. This CDR3 has 17 amino acids. The CDR3 nucleotides read TGTGCCACCAGTGATCTCGGGACTAGCGGGAGAACAGATACGCAGTATTTT. Its translation: CATSDLGTSGRTDTQYF.

V usage is TRBV20-1 and J usage is TRBJ2-7, with 7 bases aligning to TRBD2. Germline V gene sequence: CDR1 DFQATT, CDR2 SNEGSKA (reference sequence). The CDR3 runs to 16 residues. Losses at the gene ends were 4 bases for V and 3 bases for J; bases not matched to a gene: 15. CDR3 DNA sequence: TGCAGTGCTACGACGAGCCCCCGGGACTATCTCTACGAGCAGTACTTC. Its protein is CSATTSPRDYLYEQYF.

This clonotype was found once. V gene TRBV7-6 combines with J gene TRBJ1-1; D is uncertain. The germline V gene encodes CDR1 SGHVS and CDR2 FNYEAQ. CDR3 length equals 13 residues. V lost 3 bases, J lost 3 bases, and 8 bases lay in between. The CDR3 region has the DNA TGTGCCAGCAGCTTCGGGGTGGACACTGAAGCTTTCTTT. This sequence encodes CASSFGVDTEAFF.

This clonotype was observed a few times. This chain joins TRBV20-1 and TRBJ2-3; TRBD1 is a possible D gene (6 bases). This CDR3 has 13 residues. V lost 4 bases and J lost 4, with 12 bases in between. CDR1 is DFQATT and CDR2 is SNEGSKA in the germline V gene (reference sequence). This chain's CDR3 is CSATRTAADTQYF. Here the CDR3 DNA reads TGCAGTGCTACCAGGACAGCCGCAGATACGCAGTATTTT.

This clonotype was counted ten times or more. CDR3 sequence (DNA): TGTGCCATCAGTGAGTCGGGACACGACAACTATGGCTACACCTTC. Translating gives CAISESGHDNYGYTF. V usage is TRBV10-3 and J usage is TRBJ1-2, with D possibly being TRBD1 (6 bases). With 0 bases removed from V and 2 bases from J, the gap between germline ends came to 10 bases. Germline CDR1 reads ENHRY; CDR2 reads SYGVKD. The CDR3 is made up of 15 amino acids.

A few counts support this clonotype. This rearrangement joins TRBV2 to TRBJ2-2; 9 positions match TRBD1. J lost 5 bases, V lost 6 bases, and 7 bases had no gene match. The CDR3 totals 15 residues. Germline V gene lookup returns CDR1 SNHLY and CDR2 FYNNEI. The CDR3 here is CASRATGTGTGELFF. CDR3 DNA sequence: TGTGCCAGCAGAGCCACCGGGACAGGGACCGGGGAGCTGTTTTTT.

This chain uses TRBV5-1 with TRBJ2-1, with D possibly matching TRBD2 (5 bases). This CDR3 comprises 15 residues. Trimming removed 0 bases at V and 2 bases at J, with 9 bases between. The V gene's germline CDR1 is SGHRS and CDR2 YFSETQ. The DNA for the CDR3 is TGCGCCAGCAGCTTGGTCGGGAACACCTACAATGAGCAGTTCTTC. Translation: CASSLVGNTYNEQFF.

The CDR3 region is CASSQGTGIREQFF. The CDR3 nucleotides read TGTGCCAGCAGCCAGGGAACAGGGATTCGAGAGCAGTTCTTC. The chain employs TRBV3-1 and TRBJ2-1, with a possible D match to TRBD1 (6 bases). The CDR3 runs to 14 residues. Germline lookup yields CDR1 LGHDT and CDR2 YNNKEL (reference sequence). V lost 3 bases and J lost 10, with 16 bases in between.

The V call is TRBV29-1, the J call TRBJ2-1, with 8 bases fitting TRBD2. Germline V gene sequence: CDR1 SQVTM, CDR2 ANQGSEA. V dropped 6 bases and J dropped 10; count of bases not matched to a gene: 8. This CDR3 spans 12 amino acids. CDR3 DNA sequence: TGCAGCGTACTCGGGGGGGCAGGGGAGCAGTTCTTC. This sequence encodes CSVLGGAGEQFF.

The gene calls are TRBV27 and TRBJ2-2, with 7 positions matching TRBD2. The CDR3 is 14 residues long. Germline V gene data show CDR1 as MNHEY and CDR2 as SMNVEV (reference sequence). J was trimmed by 6 bases and V by 5 bases; bases with no gene match: 6. CDR3 coding DNA: TGTGCCAGCAGTCTCGGGACTATCCCCGGGGAGCTGTTTTTT. It specifies CASSLGTIPGELFF.

The table lists this clonotype with a few counts. The gene calls are TRBV2 and TRBJ2-7, with TRBD2 matching 10 bases. The germline V gene has CDR1 SNHLY and CDR2 FYNNEI. The length of the CDR3 is 22 residues. V dropped 3 bases and J dropped 0; count of bases not matched to a gene: 23. The chain's CDR3 is CASSDLERRVSGRTSSSYEQYF. The CDR3, as DNA: TGTGCCAGCAGTGATTTAGAGCGTCGGGTTAGCGGGAGGACCTCAAGCTCCTACGAGCAGTACTTC.

This chain joins TRBV7-2 and TRBJ2-4, with a possible D match to TRBD1 (6 bases). Germline CDR1 SGHTA, CDR2 FQGNSA. The CDR3 consists of 17 residues. Trimming cost V 5 bases and J 1 base, with 18 bases left between them. CDR3: CASSGEQGTGAKNIQYF. CDR3 nucleotides: TGTGCCAGCAGCGGCGAACAGGGTACGGGGGCCAAAAACATTCAGTACTTC. Drawing the rest from reference TRBV7-2 and TRBJ2-4, the complete variable domain is GAGVSQSPSNKVTEKGKDVELRCDPISGHTALYWYRQSLGQGLEFLIYFQGNSAPDKSGLPSDRFSAERTGGSVSTLTIQRTQQEDSAVYLCASSGEQGTGAKNIQYFGAGTRLSVL.

This clonotype appeared a few times. The chain couples TRBV25-1 to TRBJ1-2; TRBD1 aligns across 9 bases. Germline V gene lookup returns CDR1 MGHDK and CDR2 SYGVNS. The CDR3 runs to 16 residues. The V gene end was trimmed by 3 bases and the J gene end by 4 bases; junction bases not matched to a gene: 9. The CDR3 coding sequence is TGTGCCAGCAGTGAGCCCCTCGGGACAGGGACCTATGGCTACACCTTC. It codes for CASSEPLGTGTYGYTF.

The chain links TRBV5-1 to TRBJ1-5, with 8 nucleotides matching TRBD1. From germline, CDR1 is SGHRS and CDR2 YFSETQ. The CDR3 has 15 residues. After removal of 2 bases from V and 7 bases from J, the junction contained 8 bases not matched to a gene. CDR3 sequence (DNA): TGCGCCAGCAGCTTCGACCCAGGGGGCGGGCAGCCCCAGCATTTT. This translates into CASSFDPGGGQPQHF. The full variable domain, in which reference TRBV5-1 and TRBJ1-5 provide the parts outside the CDR3, is KAGVTQTPRYLIKTRGQQVTLSCSPISGHRSVSWYQQTPGQGLQFLFEYFSETQRNKGNFPGRFSGRQFSNSRSEMNVSTLELGDSALYLCASSFDPGGGQPQHFGDGTRLSIL.

The chain carries TRBV20-1 and TRBJ1-4; TRBD1 might be the D (5 bases). V was shortened by 5 bases and J by 5 bases, with 18 bases between the two germline ends. CDR1 and CDR2 (germline): DFQATT, SNEGSKA (reference sequence). The CDR3 spans 15 residues. The CDR3 bases are TGCAGTGCTCGAACCGGGACGAGGGGAAATGAAAAACTGTTTTTT. This encodes CSARTGTRGNEKLFF.

The sample holds a few counts of this clonotype. The V and J genes are TRBV6-1 and TRBJ1-4; D ambiguous. In germline, CDR1 is MNHNS, CDR2 SASEGT. Trimming shortened V by 1 base and J by 1 base, and 4 bases separated the two germline ends. This CDR3 contains 14 residues. This CDR3 reads CASSEGETNEKLFF. CDR3 nucleotide sequence: TGTGCCAGCAGTGAAGGGGAAACTAATGAAAAACTGTTTTTT.

The chain recombines TRBV14 with TRBJ2-1, with a possible D match to TRBD2 (6 bases). Germline CDR1 is SGHDN and CDR2 is FVKESK. This CDR3 spans 13 amino acids. The V gene lost 1 base and the J gene lost 9 bases, with 10 bases spanning the gap. The CDR3 sequence is CASSQGLVGEQFF. The CDR3 region has the DNA TGTGCCAGCAGCCAAGGACTAGTTGGTGAGCAGTTCTTC.

This clonotype has a handful of counts. The chain carries TRBV7-9 and TRBJ2-3, with 7 positions matching TRBD2. With V trimmed by 3 bases and J by 4 bases, 7 bases remained unmatched. This CDR3 is built from 15 residues. Germline lookup yields CDR1 SEHNR and CDR2 FQNEAQ (reference sequence). CDR3 DNA: TGTGCCAGCAGCTTTGGTCTAGCGGAGCCAGATACGCAGTATTTT. Translated: CASSFGLAEPDTQYF.

This clonotype was seen only a few times. The chain combines TRBV5-1 with TRBJ1-1, with a tentative D call TRBD1 (5 bases). This CDR3 contains 14 residues. V lost 4 bases, J lost 3 bases, and 13 bases lay in between. Germline CDR1 SGHRS, CDR2 YFSETQ. CDR3: CASSGSLGHTEAFF. CDR3 nucleotides: TGCGCCAGCAGCGGAAGTCTGGGGCACACTGAAGCTTTCTTT. Combining the CDR3 with reference TRBV5-1 and TRBJ1-1 gives the whole variable domain KAGVTQTPRYLIKTRGQQVTLSCSPISGHRSVSWYQQTPGQGLQFLFEYFSETQRNKGNFPGRFSGRQFSNSRSEMNVSTLELGDSALYLCASSGSLGHTEAFFGQGTRLTVV.

The rearrangement uses TRBV11-1 and TRBJ1-1, with D perhaps matching TRBD1 (5 bases). V lost 2 bases to trimming and J lost 10 bases, with 14 bases between them. The CDR3 loop spans 13 amino acids. The germline V gene has CDR1 SGHAT and CDR2 FQDESV (reference sequence). CDR3 amino acids: CASSLQGGIRAFF. The CDR3 coding sequence is TGTGCCAGCAGCTTACAGGGAGGTATTCGAGCTTTCTTT. The whole variable domain, remainder taken from reference TRBV11-1 and TRBJ1-1, is EAEVAQSPRYKITEKSQAVAFWCDPISGHATLYWYRQILGQGPELLVQFQDESVVDDSQLPKDRFSAERLKGVDSTLKIQPAELGDSAMYLCASSLQGGIRAFFGQGTRLTVV.

This clonotype was seen ten or more times. The chain employs TRBV4-1 and TRBJ2-7; weak D call: TRBD1 (6 bases). The germline V gene encodes CDR1 MGHRA and CDR2 YSYEKL. The CDR3 is made up of 15 amino acids. V lost 4 bases, J lost 3 bases, and 16 bases lay in between. The CDR3 region has the DNA TGCGCCAGCAGCCCCGAGACAGGATCTCTCTACGAGCAGTACTTC. It yields the protein CASSPETGSLYEQYF.

The chain uses TRBV9 and TRBJ2-1; D is perhaps TRBD2 (5 bases). V was cut by 5 bases and J by 7 bases, with 10 bases left in between. CDR1 SGDLS and CDR2 YYNGEE come from the germline V gene. The CDR3 spans 12 residues. CDR3 residues: CASSGGRNEQFF. As DNA, the CDR3 is TGTGCCAGCAGTGGCGGGCGGAATGAGCAGTTCTTC.